The 5 T cell receptor beta chains below all came from one sample that was sequenced in a study of blood T cell repertoires in COVID-19. Profiling relied on immunoSEQ multiplex PCR, and the TCRdb table lists in-frame clones only, not all of them. Counted here are roughly 200,000 clones, roughly 87% occurring once; the ten biggest clones make up 10% to 13%. Source material: PBMCs or T cells enriched from blood (not recorded which). Every receptor here comes from a man in his late teens or twenties with acute COVID-19.

This clone was detected once. This chain joins TRBV6-6 and TRBJ1-6; D may be TRBD1 (6 bases). The CDR3 has 14 amino acids. In germline, CDR1 is MNHNY, CDR2 SVGAGI (reference sequence). With 6 bases removed from V and 5 bases from J, the gap between germline ends came to 11 bases. Here the CDR3 reads CASRQGSDNSPLHF. In nucleotides, the CDR3 is TGTGCCAGCAGGCAGGGGAGTGATAATTCACCCCTCCACTTT.

The chain uses TRBV27 and TRBJ2-7; 10 bases line up with TRBD2. The CDR3 runs to 15 residues. V dropped 4 bases and J dropped 2; count of bases not matched to a gene: 5. CDR1 is MNHEY, CDR2 SMNVEV, per germline (reference sequence). Here the CDR3 DNA reads TGTGCCAGCAGTTCCAACGGACTAGCGGCCTACGAGCAGTACTTC. Protein: CASSSNGLAAYEQYF.

This clone has only a few counts. This chain links TRBV18 with TRBJ2-5; TRBD2 aligns across 11 bases. CDR1 is KGHSH and CDR2 is LQKENI in the germline V gene. J gave up 0 bases and V 4 bases, and 4 bases lay outside the gene matches. The CDR3 is 16 residues long. CDR3 sequence (DNA): TGTGCCAGCTCACAAAGACTAGCGGGATACCAAGAGACCCAGTACTTC. The encoded protein is CASSQRLAGYQETQYF.

V usage is TRBV10-3 and J usage is TRBJ1-2, with TRBD1 as a possible D gene (6 bases). The germline gives CDR1 ENHRY, CDR2 SYGVKD. V was shortened by 5 bases and J by 6 bases, with 13 bases between the two germline ends. The CDR3 runs 13 residues. The CDR3 here is CAISRDTQNGYTF. DNA for the CDR3: TGTGCCATCAGTCGGGACACCCAAAATGGCTACACCTTC.

This chain uses TRBV5-5 with TRBJ2-1, with 11 bases that match TRBD1. Germline V CDR1 and CDR2: SGHKS, YYEKEE (reference sequence). V dropped 2 bases and J dropped 0; count of bases not matched to a gene: 10. This CDR3 comprises 19 residues. CDR3 nucleotide sequence: TGTGCCAGCAGCTTAAAGGACAGGGGGCTACCACACTCCTACAATGAGCAGTTCTTC. This encodes CASSLKDRGLPHSYNEQFF.